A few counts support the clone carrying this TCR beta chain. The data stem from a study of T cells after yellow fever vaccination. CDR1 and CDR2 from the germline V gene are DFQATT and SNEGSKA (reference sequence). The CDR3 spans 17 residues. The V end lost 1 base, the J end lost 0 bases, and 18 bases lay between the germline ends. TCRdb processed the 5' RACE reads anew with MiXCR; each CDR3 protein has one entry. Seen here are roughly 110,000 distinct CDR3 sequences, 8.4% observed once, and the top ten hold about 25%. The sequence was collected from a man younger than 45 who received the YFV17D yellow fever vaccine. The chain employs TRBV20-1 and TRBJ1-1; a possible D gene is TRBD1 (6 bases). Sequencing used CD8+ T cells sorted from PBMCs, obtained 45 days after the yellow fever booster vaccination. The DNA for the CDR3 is TGCAGTGCTAGAGCCTCGGGGGCCGGTGGGTTGAACACTGAAGCTTTCTTT. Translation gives CSARASGAGGLNTEAFF.